The 13 T cell receptor beta chains below come from one sample, sequenced in a study of metastatic and nonmetastatic thyroid tumors. TCRdb re-called the PCR reads via MiXCR. The data hold tens of thousands of clones, with 3.5% to 5% observed a single time. Thyroid surgery was preceded by no treatment in any patient. Sequencing was carried out using blood. The receptors come from a female donor with papillary thyroid cancer or a benign thyroid nodule (not recorded which). Some clones in this sample may be carry-over from other donors' samples.

This chain links TRBV6-1 with TRBJ2-7; D may be TRBD2 (7 bases). This CDR3 is built from 15 residues. Trimming took 1 base from V and 5 from J, leaving 15 bases between them. Germline V gene lookup returns CDR1 MNHNS and CDR2 SASEGT. CDR3: CASSEEEGGRNEQYF. The CDR3 DNA reads as TGTGCCAGCAGTGAAGAAGAGGGGGGGCGCAACGAGCAGTACTTC.

The chain joins TRBV6-1 to TRBJ2-1; no reliable D call. Trimming took 8 bases from V and 3 from J, leaving 11 bases between them. The germline gives CDR1 MNHNS, CDR2 SASEGT. The CDR3 contains 13 residues. The CDR3 nucleotides are TGTGCCAGCGCCCTAGGAAGCTACAATGAGCAGTTCTTC. It translates to CASALGSYNEQFF.

This clone came up a few times. The chain employs TRBV3-1 and TRBJ2-7; 9 bases map to TRBD1. The CDR3 is 12 amino acids. Germline CDR1 is LGHDT and CDR2 is YNNKEL (reference sequence). V was clipped by 4 bases and J by 5 bases; unmatched bases: 0. The CDR3 reads CASSRTGDEQYF. The CDR3 DNA sequence: TGTGCCAGCAGCCGGACAGGGGACGAGCAGTACTTC.

The chain joins TRBV27 to TRBJ2-1; perhaps TRBD2 as D (6 bases). The CDR3 is 16 residues long. V lost 4 bases, J lost 3 bases, and 16 bases lay in between. CDR1 is MNHEY, CDR2 SMNVEV, per germline (reference sequence). The CDR3 loop reads CASSSVASAVYNEQFF. The DNA for the CDR3 is TGTGCCAGCAGTTCAGTAGCTAGCGCCGTCTACAATGAGCAGTTCTTC.

The rearrangement uses TRBV6-4 and TRBJ1-1, with no clear D. CDR1 and CDR2 (germline): MRHNA, SNTAGT. The CDR3 totals 15 residues. V gave up 7 bases and J gave up 8 bases, with 23 bases separating them. CDR3 loop: CASNATMESDTEAFF. DNA for the CDR3: TGTGCCAGCAATGCAACGATGGAAAGCGATACGGAAGCTTTCTTT.

The V and J genes are TRBV9 and TRBJ2-1; D is possibly TRBD2 (6 bases). V shed 1 base and J shed 8 bases, with 16 bases lying between them. The CDR3 loop spans 15 amino acids. CDR1 is SGDLS, CDR2 YYNGEE, per germline. CDR3 sequence: CASSVYGNRDYEQFF. The CDR3, as DNA: TGTGCCAGCAGCGTATATGGGAATCGGGACTATGAGCAGTTCTTC.

This clone has more than one count but fewer than ten. The chain employs TRBV27 and TRBJ1-6, with unresolved D. CDR1 is MNHEY and CDR2 is SMNVEV in the germline V gene (reference sequence). The CDR3 has 14 residues. V lost 1 base and J 8 bases, leaving 9 bases between the germline ends. This CDR3 is CASSLLGRDSPLHF. DNA for the CDR3: TGTGCCAGCAGTTTATTGGGTAGAGATTCACCCCTCCACTTT.

This clone was observed a handful of times. The germline gene is not matched at one end of the junction; a read error may be the cause. This sequence joins TRBV7-3 and TRBJ2-1; D is undetermined. Germline assignment: CDR1 SGHTA and CDR2 FQGTGA. The CDR3 is made up of 13 amino acids. The CDR3 sequence: CASSSPPHNEQLF. CDR3 DNA: TGTGCCAGCAGCTCACCTCCCCACAATGAGCAGCTGTTC.

V usage is TRBV6-1 and J usage is TRBJ2-7, with 8 bases that match TRBD1. The V gene's germline CDR1 is MNHNS and CDR2 SASEGT. The CDR3 sequence is 13 residues long. With V trimmed by 3 bases and J by 6 bases, 4 bases remained unmatched. The CDR3 protein is CASSEGQALEQYF. CDR3 sequence (DNA): TGTGCCAGCAGTGAGGGACAGGCCCTCGAGCAGTACTTC.

This clone was counted at least ten times. The chain links TRBV20-1 to TRBJ2-1, with 11 bases fitting TRBD2. The ends lost 1 base at V and 3 bases at J; junction bases unmatched: 5. The germline CDR1 and CDR2 sequences are DFQATT and SNEGSKA (reference sequence). CDR3 length: 16 residues. The DNA for the CDR3 is TGCAGTGCTAGAGCGGTAGCGGGAGGGCTCTACAATGAGCAGTTCTTC. Translating it yields CSARAVAGGLYNEQFF.

This clone has just a few counts. The chain joins TRBV15 to TRBJ1-6; perhaps TRBD1 as D (6 bases). Trimming cost V 3 bases and J 13 bases, with 19 bases left between them. Germline-derived CDR1 and CDR2 are LNHNV and YYDKDF (reference sequence). The CDR3 is made up of 15 amino acids. CDR3 region: CATSSETGLDSPLHF. CDR3 nucleotide sequence: TGTGCCACCAGCAGCGAAACAGGGTTGGACTCGCCCCTCCACTTT.

This clone was observed at least ten times. The same CDR3 is also encoded by other DNA sequences in this sample. The V call is TRBV2, the J call TRBJ2-7; D gene unclear. Germline CDR1 SNHLY, CDR2 FYNNEI. V was shortened by 3 bases and J by 0 bases, with 12 bases between the two germline ends. The CDR3 contains 15 residues. CDR3 in DNA: TGTGCCAGCAGTGATTCTGGCGGAAGCTCCTACGAGCAGTACTTC. Encoded protein: CASSDSGGSSYEQYF.

This clone was counted many times. This rearrangement joins TRBV7-9 to TRBJ1-4, with a weak D call TRBD1 (5 bases). V was shortened by 5 bases and J by 7 bases, with 14 bases between the two germline ends. This CDR3 is 14 amino acids long. Per the germline V gene, CDR1 is SEHNR and CDR2 is FQNEAQ (reference sequence). The CDR3 reads CASSRGAAIEKLFF. CDR3 bases: TGTGCCAGCAGCCGAGGGGCCGCTATTGAAAAACTGTTTTTT.